Listed below are T cell receptor beta chains from one sample, sequenced in a study of cytomegalovirus exposure and HLA in healthy donors. Assay used: immunoSEQ multiplex PCR; TCRdb lists only in-frame clones, some missing. The profile shows roughly 300,000 clones, 70% to 90% of them singletons. The specimen sequenced was PBMCs. The receptors were gathered from a young woman in good health and CMV-seronegative. Each CDR3 is given with its conserved first and last residue. D genes are given only for firm matches. Size tells how often a clone was seen (once, few, many) or the class of an expanded clone, and some rows leave it out.

.	13	TRBD1	TRBJ2-7	TRBV11-3	TGTGCCAGCAGCTCGGGACAGGGGAGCGAGCAGTACTTC	CASSSGQGSEQYF
few	16	TRBD2	TRBJ2-3	TRBV7-3	TGTGCCAGCAGCCTACAGACTAGCGGGAGTACAGATACGCAGTATTTT	CASSLQTSGSTDTQYF
.	17	TRBD1	TRBJ2-1	TRBV9	TGTGCCAGCAGCGCAGTTGGGGGACAGGGGCTCTACAATGAGCAGTTCTTC	CASSAVGGQGLYNEQFF
.	13	.	TRBJ2-7	TRBV5-1	TGCGCCAGCAGTTCCCGGCCCCCGGGGGAGCAGTACTTC	CASSSRPPGEQYF
.	12	.	TRBJ1-2	TRBV5-4	TGTGCCAGCAGCTCAACAGACAGTCCCTCATCCTTC	CASSSTDSPSSF
.	13	.	TRBJ1-5	TRBV7-8	TGTGCCAGCAGCTTAAGGGGTGGTCGGCCCCAGCATTTT	CASSLRGGRPQHF
.	15	TRBD1	TRBJ2-5	TRBV5-8	TGTGCCAGCAGCTTGGGACAGGGCGTACGGGAGACCCAGTACTTC	CASSLGQGVRETQYF
.	15	.	TRBJ2-7	TRBV4-1	TGCGCCAGCAGCCAAGGGGGAGGCCCCTCCTACGAGCAGTACTTC	CASSQGGGPSYEQYF
once	12	TRBD1	TRBJ2-7	TRBV30	TGTGCCTGGGAACAGACAGGGTGCGAGCAGTACTTC	CAWEQTGCEQYF
once	15	.	TRBJ1-5	TRBV9	TGTGCCAGCAGCCCCGGGGGGACACCTAATCAGCCCCAGCATTTT	CASSPGGTPNQPQHF
.	18	TRBD2	TRBJ2-7	TRBV4-3	TGCGCCAGCAGCCAAGTAGCGGGAGGGCCATTCCCCAACTACGAGCAGTACTTC	CASSQVAGGPFPNYEQYF
.	15	.	TRBJ2-1	TRBV27	TGTGCCAGCAGATTAGCGGAGGAAATCTACAATGAGCAGTTCTTC	CASRLAEEIYNEQFF
.	14	.	TRBJ2-2	TRBV6-5	TGTGCCAGCAGTCGGCGGGCTAAAGCCGGGGAGCTGTTTTTT	CASSRRAKAGELFF
.	14	.	TRBJ1-5	TRBV15	TGTGCCACCAGCAGCCCTTTGGCCAATCAGCCCCAGCATTTT	CATSSPLANQPQHF
once	15	.	TRBJ2-7	TRBV2	TGTGCCAGCAGTTCCCTAACAATCGAAGTTACCCGTCCGGGCTTC	CASSSLTIEVTRPGF
.	15	TRBD2	TRBJ2-7	TRBV11-3	TGTGCCAGCAGCTCGGGACTAGTCAGCTCCTACGAGCAGTACTTC	CASSSGLVSSYEQYF
.	15	TRBD2	TRBJ2-3	TRBV6-1	TGTGCCAGCAGTGAACTAGCGGCACGGACAGATACGCAGTATTTT	CASSELAARTDTQYF
.	14	TRBD1	TRBJ1-3	TRBV14	TGTGCCAGCAGCCGGACGGGACAGGGAAACACCATATATTTT	CASSRTGQGNTIYF
.	15	TRBD2	TRBJ2-1	TRBV11-2	TGTGCCAGCAGCACGACTAGCGGGAGTTACAATGAGCAGTTCTTC	CASSTTSGSYNEQFF
.	12	.	TRBJ2-3	TRBV11-2	TGTGCCAGCAGCTTCGGTACAGATACGCAGTATTTT	CASSFGTDTQYF
once	12	.	TRBJ1-4	TRBV6-6	TGTGCCACCCGACAGATTAATGAAAAACTGTTTTTT	CATRQINEKLFF
few	13	.	TRBJ2-5	TRBV10-2	TGCGCCAGCGCGGGTAACGTACAAGAGACCCAGTACTTC	CASAGNVQETQYF
.	15	.	TRBJ2-7	TRBV28	TGTGCCATCTTGGCGGGGGCCCTGAGCTCCTACGAGCAGTACTTC	CAILAGALSSYEQYF
.	13	.	TRBJ2-7	TRBV18	TGTGCCAGCTCACCTCTCGGGGAATCCGAGCAGTACTTC	CASSPLGESEQYF
.	13	TRBD2	TRBJ2-2	TRBV2	TGTGCCAGCAGTGGGGAGGGGATCGGGGAGCTGTTTTTT	CASSGEGIGELFF
.	14	.	TRBJ1-5	TRBV7-9	TGTGCCAGCTCGGACAGAAATAGCAATCAGCCCCAGCATTTT	CASSDRNSNQPQHF
.	14	.	TRBJ1-2	TRBV4-1	TGCGCCAGCAGCCAGGAGGGCGTTAACTATGGCTACACCTTC	CASSQEGVNYGYTF
few	14	TRBD1	TRBJ1-4	TRBV19	TGTGCCAGTAACCCAGGACAGGATAATGAAAAACTGTTTTTT	CASNPGQDNEKLFF
.	15	TRBD2	TRBJ2-3	TRBV14	TGTGCCAGCAGCCCACTAGCGGGAGGGTCAGATACGCAGTATTTT	CASSPLAGGSDTQYF
once	15	.	TRBJ1-4	TRBV7-2	TGTGCCAGCAGCCCCCCGGCGGGAGTCGGCGAAAAACTGTTTTTT	CASSPPAGVGEKLFF
.	16	TRBD2	TRBJ2-3	TRBV6-1	TGTGCCAGCAGTGAATGGCGGGGGGCGGCAACAGATACGCAGTATTTT	CASSEWRGAATDTQYF
once	16	TRBD2	TRBJ2-1	TRBV7-2	TGTGCCAGCAGCCCGAGCGGGAGGAGCTCCTACAATGAGCAGTTCTTC	CASSPSGRSSYNEQFF
.	15	.	TRBJ2-5	TRBV5-4	TGTGCCAGCAGCGAACAGGGGGGGACTCGAGAGACCCAGTACTTC	CASSEQGGTRETQYF
.	16	TRBD1	TRBJ1-3	TRBV2	TGTGCCAGCAGCCCTAGAGGGACAGGGGCTGGAAACACCATATATTTT	CASSPRGTGAGNTIYF
.	16	.	TRBJ1-1	TRBV7-8	TGTGCCAGCAGCTTATGGGGGGGCGGCGTGAACACTGAAGCTTTCTTT	CASSLWGGGVNTEAFF
few	14	TRBD1	TRBJ1-2	TRBV6-1	TGTGCCAGCAGTGAATGGGGGACAGGGGACGGCTACACCTTC	CASSEWGTGDGYTF
few	14	TRBD1	TRBJ1-5	TRBV7-9	TGTGCCAGCAGCTTGGGACAGGCAGATCAGCCCCAGCATTTT	CASSLGQADQPQHF
.	16	.	TRBJ2-3	TRBV4-2	TGTGCCAGCAGCCAAGACTCGGTTGTATACACAGATACGCAGTATTTT	CASSQDSVVYTDTQYF
.	16	.	TRBJ1-5	TRBV5-1	TGCGCCAGCAGCTTGTCAGGGGAGGGGAGCAATCAGCCCCAGCATTTT	CASSLSGEGSNQPQHF
.	13	TRBD2	TRBJ2-5	TRBV5-1	TGCGCCAGCACCCTGCCGGAGACTAGCGACCAGTACTTC	CASTLPETSDQYF
once	13	TRBD1	TRBJ1-2	TRBV2	TGTGCCAGCATGGGACAGGGGAACTATGGCTACACCTTC	CASMGQGNYGYTF
.	19	.	TRBJ1-5	TRBV11-2	TGTGCCAGCAGCCGAAGGGGGACGGACGTCCATTGGGGCAATCAGCCCCAGCATTTT	CASSRRGTDVHWGNQPQHF
.	15	TRBD2	TRBJ2-7	TRBV28	TGTGCCAGCAGTTTATTAGCGGGAGAGCTACCAGAGCAGTACTTC	CASSLLAGELPEQYF
few	15	.	TRBJ1-3	TRBV5-8	TGTGCCAGCAGCCCCGGGACATCCTCTGGAAACACCATATATTTT	CASSPGTSSGNTIYF
.	12	TRBD1	TRBJ2-5	TRBV29-1	TGCAGCGTTAACAGGGGGCAAGAGACCCAGTACTTC	CSVNRGQETQYF